The 8 T cell receptor beta chains presented below share a single source sample, sequenced in a study of blood T cell repertoires in COVID-19. Here immunoSEQ multiplex PCR was the method, and the copy in TCRdb shows in-frame clones only, minus some. The data show roughly 290,000 clones, 90% seen once. Input material: PBMCs or T cells enriched from blood (not recorded which). These receptors came from a woman younger than 35 with acute COVID-19.

This clone was recorded a few times. V gene TRBV21-1 combines with J gene TRBJ1-1. TRBV21-1 is a recognized pseudogene. The CDR3 spans 16 residues. CDR3 in DNA: TGTGCCAGCAAGGGAGTGATCCGGGGTGGGGAGACTGAAGCTTTCTTT. Its translation is CASKGVIRGGETEAFF.

This sequence joins TRBV18 and TRBJ1-3; TRBD1 is a possible D gene (6 bases). Trimming took 3 bases from V and 0 from J, leaving 18 bases between them. CDR1 is KGHSH and CDR2 is LQKENI in the germline V gene. The CDR3 runs 18 residues. The CDR3 region is CASSPLPPTGISGNTIYF. CDR3 DNA: TGTGCCAGCTCACCCCTCCCCCCGACAGGTATCTCTGGAAACACCATATATTTT. The whole variable domain, filled in from reference TRBV18 and TRBJ1-3, reads NAGVMQNPRHLVRRRGQEARLRCSPMKGHSHVYWYRQLPEEGLKFMVYLQKENIIDESGMPKERFSAEFPKEGPSILRIQQVVRGDSAAYFCASSPLPPTGISGNTIYFGEGSWLTVV.

The chain has TRBV5-4 and TRBJ1-2, with TRBD1 identical over 7 bases. In germline, CDR1 is SGHNT, CDR2 YYREEE (reference sequence). This CDR3 has 14 amino acids. Trimming took 4 bases from V and 6 from J; bases not matched to a gene: 9. This CDR3 reads CASSRDRARDGYTF. In DNA, the CDR3 is TGTGCCAGCAGCCGAGACAGGGCGAGAGATGGCTACACCTTC.

The rearrangement links TRBV3-1 (or the pseudogene TRBV3-2) to TRBJ2-5; 8 bases fit TRBD2. The germline gives CDR1 LGHDT, CDR2 YNNKEL (reference sequence). The CDR3 runs 18 residues. After removal of 3 bases from V and 4 bases from J, the junction contained 16 bases not matched to a gene. CDR3 protein: CASSQAFTSGGGRETQYF. The DNA for the CDR3 is TGTGCCAGCAGCCAGGCCTTTACTAGCGGCGGAGGGAGAGAGACCCAGTACTTC.

The chain links TRBV28 to TRBJ2-7, with D hard to call. Germline CDR1 MDHEN, CDR2 SYDVKM. V was shortened by 5 bases and J by 3 bases, with 14 bases between the two germline ends. The CDR3 runs to 14 residues. CDR3 amino acids: CASSRSISSYEQYF. The DNA for the CDR3 is TGTGCCAGCAGTCGCAGTATTTCCAGCTACGAGCAGTACTTC.

The chain uses TRBV28 and TRBJ1-5; TRBD1 aligns across 7 bases. Germline V lookup: CDR1 MDHEN, CDR2 SYDVKM. J lost 3 bases, V lost 11 bases, and 10 bases had no gene match. The CDR3 length is 14 residues. In DNA, the CDR3 is TGTGCCGGAAAGGGCGGGACAGACAATCAGCCCCAGCATTTT. Protein sequence: CAGKGGTDNQPQHF.

The chain uses TRBV27 and TRBJ1-1, with unresolved D. The germline gives CDR1 MNHEY, CDR2 SMNVEV (reference sequence). The CDR3 consists of 15 residues. V lost 6 bases to trimming and J lost 0 bases, with 14 bases between them. In DNA form, the CDR3 reads TGTGCCAGCAGACCGGATGCGGCGATGAACACTGAAGCTTTCTTT. Translation: CASRPDAAMNTEAFF.

This CDR3 reads CASSARLASNSPLHF. The CDR3 DNA follows: TGTGCCAGCAGCGCCCGACTCGCCTCTAATTCACCCCTCCACTTT. The chain uses TRBV14 and TRBJ1-6; D is ambiguous. This CDR3 is 15 amino acids long. Germline CDR1 SGHDN, CDR2 FVKESK. V was trimmed by 5 bases and J by 6 bases, leaving 14 bases between them.